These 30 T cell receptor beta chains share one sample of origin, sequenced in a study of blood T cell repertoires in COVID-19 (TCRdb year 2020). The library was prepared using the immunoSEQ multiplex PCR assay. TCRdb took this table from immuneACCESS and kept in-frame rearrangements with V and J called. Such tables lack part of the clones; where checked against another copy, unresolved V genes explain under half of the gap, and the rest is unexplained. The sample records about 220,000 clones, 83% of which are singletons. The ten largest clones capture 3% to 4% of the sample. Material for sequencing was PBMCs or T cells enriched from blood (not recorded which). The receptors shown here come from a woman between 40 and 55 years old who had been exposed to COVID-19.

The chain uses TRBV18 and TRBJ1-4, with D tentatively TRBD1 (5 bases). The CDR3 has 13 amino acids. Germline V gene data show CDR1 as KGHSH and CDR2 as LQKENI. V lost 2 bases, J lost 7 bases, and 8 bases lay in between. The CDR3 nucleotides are TGTGCCAGCTCACCAGGGGCCCGTGAAAAACTGTTTTTT. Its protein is CASSPGAREKLFF.

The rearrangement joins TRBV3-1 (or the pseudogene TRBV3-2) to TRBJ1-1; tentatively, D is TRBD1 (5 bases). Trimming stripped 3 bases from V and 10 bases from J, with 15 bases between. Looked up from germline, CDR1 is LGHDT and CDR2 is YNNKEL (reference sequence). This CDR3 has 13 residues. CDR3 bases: TGTGCCAGCAGCCACAACTCAGGGAGGTCAGCTTTCTTT. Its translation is CASSHNSGRSAFF.

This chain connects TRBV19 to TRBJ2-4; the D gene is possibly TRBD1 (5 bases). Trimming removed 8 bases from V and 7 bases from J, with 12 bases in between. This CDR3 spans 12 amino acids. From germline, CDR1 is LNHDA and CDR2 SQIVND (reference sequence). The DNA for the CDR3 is TGTGCCAGTGCAGGGAAGGTTAACATTCAGTACTTC. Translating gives CASAGKVNIQYF. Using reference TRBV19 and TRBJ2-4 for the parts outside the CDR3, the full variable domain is DGGITQSPKYLFRKEGQNVTLSCEQNLNHDAMYWYRQDPGQGLRLIYYSQIVNDFQKGDIAEGYSVSREKKESFPLTVTSAQKNPTAFYLCASAGKVNIQYFGAGTRLSVL.

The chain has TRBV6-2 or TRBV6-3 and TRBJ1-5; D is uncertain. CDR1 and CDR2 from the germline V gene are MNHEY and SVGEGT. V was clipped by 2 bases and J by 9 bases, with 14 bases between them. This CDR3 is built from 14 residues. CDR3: CASSYASAGLPQHF. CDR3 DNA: TGTGCCAGCAGTTACGCATCGGCGGGGTTGCCCCAGCATTTT.

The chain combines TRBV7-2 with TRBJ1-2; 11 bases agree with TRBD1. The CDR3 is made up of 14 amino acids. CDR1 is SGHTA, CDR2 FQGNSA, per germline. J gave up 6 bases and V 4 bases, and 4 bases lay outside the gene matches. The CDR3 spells CASSSRDRGNGYTF. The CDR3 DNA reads TGTGCCAGCAGCTCCCGGGACAGGGGGAATGGCTACACCTTC.

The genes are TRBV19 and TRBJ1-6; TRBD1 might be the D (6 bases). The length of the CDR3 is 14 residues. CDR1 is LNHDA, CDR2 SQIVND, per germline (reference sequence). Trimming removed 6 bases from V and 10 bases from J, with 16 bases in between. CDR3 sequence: CASSPGHPGSPLHF. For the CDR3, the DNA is TGTGCCAGTAGCCCGGGACACCCGGGGTCACCCCTCCACTTT.

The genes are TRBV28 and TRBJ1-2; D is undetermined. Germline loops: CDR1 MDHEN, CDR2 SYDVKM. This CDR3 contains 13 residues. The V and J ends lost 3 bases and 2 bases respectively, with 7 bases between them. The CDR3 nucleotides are TGTGCCAGCAGTTTCTCCGGGAACTATGGCTACACCTTC. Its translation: CASSFSGNYGYTF.

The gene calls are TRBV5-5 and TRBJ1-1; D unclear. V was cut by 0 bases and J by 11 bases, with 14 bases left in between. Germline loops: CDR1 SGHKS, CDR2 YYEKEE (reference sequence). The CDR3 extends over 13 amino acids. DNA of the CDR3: TGTGCCAGCAGCTTGGCCCCGAGGGTACCGGCTTTCTTT. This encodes CASSLAPRVPAFF.

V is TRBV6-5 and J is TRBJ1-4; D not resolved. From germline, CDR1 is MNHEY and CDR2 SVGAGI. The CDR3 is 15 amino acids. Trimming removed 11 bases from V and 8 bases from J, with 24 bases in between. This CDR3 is CASRPDLGRDEKLFF. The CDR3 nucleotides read TGTGCCTCCCGACCCGACCTAGGGAGAGACGAAAAACTGTTTTTT.

The CDR3 DNA is TGTGCCAGCAGTTTAGGGAGGACTGGGGCCAACGTCCTGACTTTC. As protein: CASSLGRTGANVLTF. The V call is TRBV27, the J call TRBJ2-6; perhaps TRBD2 as D (6 bases). CDR3 length equals 15 residues. The V and J ends lost 2 bases and 2 bases respectively, with 7 bases between them. CDR1 and CDR2 from the germline V gene are MNHEY and SMNVEV (reference sequence).

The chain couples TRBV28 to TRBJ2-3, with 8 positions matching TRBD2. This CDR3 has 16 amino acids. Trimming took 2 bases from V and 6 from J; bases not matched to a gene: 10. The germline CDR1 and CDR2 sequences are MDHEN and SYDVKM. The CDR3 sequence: CASSLNPGGLVDTQYF. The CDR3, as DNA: TGTGCCAGCAGTTTAAACCCGGGGGGGCTGGTGGATACGCAGTATTTT. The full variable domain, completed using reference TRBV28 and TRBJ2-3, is DVKVTQSSRYLVKRTGEKVFLECVQDMDHENMFWYRQDPGLGLRLIYFSYDVKMKEKGDIPEGYSVSREKKERFSLILESASTNQTSMYLCASSLNPGGLVDTQYFGPGTRLTVL.

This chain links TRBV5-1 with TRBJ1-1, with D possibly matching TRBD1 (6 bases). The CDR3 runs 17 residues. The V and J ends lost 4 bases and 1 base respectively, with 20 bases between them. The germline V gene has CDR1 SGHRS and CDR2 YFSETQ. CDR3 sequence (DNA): TGCGCCAGCAGCGTTAAATCCCGGGACACTCAGAACACTGAAGCTTTCTTT. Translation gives CASSVKSRDTQNTEAFF.

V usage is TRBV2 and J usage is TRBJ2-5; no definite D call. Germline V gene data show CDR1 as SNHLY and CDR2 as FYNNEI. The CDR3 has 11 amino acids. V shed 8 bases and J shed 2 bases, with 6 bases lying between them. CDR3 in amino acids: CASLVQETQYF. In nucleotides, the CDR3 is TGTGCCAGCTTAGTGCAAGAGACCCAGTACTTC.

The CDR3: CASSPDNTEAFF. The CDR3 coding sequence is TGTGCCAGCAGTCCAGATAACACTGAAGCTTTCTTT. The chain has TRBV12-3 or TRBV12-4 and TRBJ1-1, with D hard to call. The CDR3 consists of 12 residues. Trimming left V 5 bases short and J 2 bases short, with 6 bases between.

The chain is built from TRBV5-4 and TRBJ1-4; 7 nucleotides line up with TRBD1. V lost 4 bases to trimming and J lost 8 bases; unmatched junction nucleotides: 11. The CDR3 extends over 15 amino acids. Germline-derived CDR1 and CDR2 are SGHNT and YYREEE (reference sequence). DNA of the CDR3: TGTGCCAGCAGCGACGACAGGGCCCGAGGGGAAAAACTGTTTTTT. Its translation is CASSDDRARGEKLFF.

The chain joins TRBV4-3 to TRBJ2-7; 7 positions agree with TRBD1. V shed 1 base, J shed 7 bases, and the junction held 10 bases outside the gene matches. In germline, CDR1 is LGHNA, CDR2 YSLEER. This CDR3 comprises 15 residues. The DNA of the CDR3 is TGCGCCAGCAGCCAAGTGAACCGGGACAGAGGAGAGCAGTACTTC. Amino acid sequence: CASSQVNRDRGEQYF.

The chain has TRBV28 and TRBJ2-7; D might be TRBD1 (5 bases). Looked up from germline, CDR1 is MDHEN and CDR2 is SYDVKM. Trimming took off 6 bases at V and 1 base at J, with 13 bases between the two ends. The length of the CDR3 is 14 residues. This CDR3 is CASRVLKGSYEQYF. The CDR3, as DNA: TGTGCCAGCAGGGTCTTGAAGGGGTCCTACGAGCAGTACTTC.

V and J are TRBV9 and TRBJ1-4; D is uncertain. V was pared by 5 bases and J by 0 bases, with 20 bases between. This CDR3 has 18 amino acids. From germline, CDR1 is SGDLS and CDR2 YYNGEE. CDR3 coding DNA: TGTGCCAGCAGTAAGCCGTCCCCGGAGATTCCAACTAATGAAAAACTGTTTTTT. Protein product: CASSKPSPEIPTNEKLFF.

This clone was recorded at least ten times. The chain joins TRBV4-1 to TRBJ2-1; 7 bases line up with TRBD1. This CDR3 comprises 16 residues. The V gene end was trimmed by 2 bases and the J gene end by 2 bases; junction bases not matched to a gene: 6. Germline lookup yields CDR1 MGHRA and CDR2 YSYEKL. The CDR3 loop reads CASSQPDRVPYNEQFF. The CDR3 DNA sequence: TGCGCCAGCAGCCAACCCGACAGGGTCCCCTACAATGAGCAGTTCTTC.

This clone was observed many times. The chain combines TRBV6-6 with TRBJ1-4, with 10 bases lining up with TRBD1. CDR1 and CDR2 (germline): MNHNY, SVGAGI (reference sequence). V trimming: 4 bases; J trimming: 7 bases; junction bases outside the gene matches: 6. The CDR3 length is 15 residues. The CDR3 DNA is TGTGCCAGCAGTTCGGGACAGGGGTCAGGTGAAAAACTGTTTTTT. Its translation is CASSSGQGSGEKLFF.

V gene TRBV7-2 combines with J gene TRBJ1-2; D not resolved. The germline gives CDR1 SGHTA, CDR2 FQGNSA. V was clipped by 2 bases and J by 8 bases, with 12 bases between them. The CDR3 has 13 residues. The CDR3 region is CASSLPGIRGYTF. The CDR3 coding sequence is TGTGCCAGCAGCTTACCAGGAATTAGGGGCTACACCTTC.

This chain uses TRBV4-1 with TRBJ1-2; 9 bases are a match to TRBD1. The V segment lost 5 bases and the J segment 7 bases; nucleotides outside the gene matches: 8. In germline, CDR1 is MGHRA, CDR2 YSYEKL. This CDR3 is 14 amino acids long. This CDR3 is CASSVGQGTGGYTF. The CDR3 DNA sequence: TGCGCCAGCAGCGTAGGACAGGGGACGGGTGGCTACACCTTC.

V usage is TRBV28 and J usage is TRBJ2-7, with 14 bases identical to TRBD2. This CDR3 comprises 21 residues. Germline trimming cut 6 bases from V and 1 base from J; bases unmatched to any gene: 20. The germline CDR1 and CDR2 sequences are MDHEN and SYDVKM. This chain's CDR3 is CASSLDTGGGLAGGGSYEQYF. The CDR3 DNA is TGTGCCAGCAGCCTTGACACCGGAGGAGGACTAGCGGGGGGAGGGTCCTACGAGCAGTACTTC.

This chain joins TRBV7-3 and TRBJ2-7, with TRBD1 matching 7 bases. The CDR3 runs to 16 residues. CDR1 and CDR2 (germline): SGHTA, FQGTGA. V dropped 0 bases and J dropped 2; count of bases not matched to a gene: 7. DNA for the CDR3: TGTGCCAGCAGCTTAACGGGGCGACAGGGTCCCTACGAGCAGTACTTC. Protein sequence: CASSLTGRQGPYEQYF.

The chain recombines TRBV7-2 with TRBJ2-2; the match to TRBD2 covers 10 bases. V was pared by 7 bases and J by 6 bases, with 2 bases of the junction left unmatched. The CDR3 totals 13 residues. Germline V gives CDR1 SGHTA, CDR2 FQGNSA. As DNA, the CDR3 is TGTGCCAGCAAGCGGGGGGGCCCCGGGGAGCTGTTTTTT. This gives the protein CASKRGGPGELFF.

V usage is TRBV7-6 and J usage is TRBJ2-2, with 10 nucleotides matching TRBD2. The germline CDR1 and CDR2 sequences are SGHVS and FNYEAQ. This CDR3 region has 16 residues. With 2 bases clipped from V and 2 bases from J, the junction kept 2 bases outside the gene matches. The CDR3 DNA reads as TGTGCCAGCAGCTTACAACTAGCGGGAAACACCGGGGAGCTGTTTTTT. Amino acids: CASSLQLAGNTGELFF.

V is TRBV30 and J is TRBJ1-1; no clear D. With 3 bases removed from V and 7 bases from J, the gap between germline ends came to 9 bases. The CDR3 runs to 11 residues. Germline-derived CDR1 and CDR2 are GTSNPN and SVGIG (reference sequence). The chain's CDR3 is CAWSGRFEAFF. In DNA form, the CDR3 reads TGTGCCTGGAGCGGGAGGTTTGAAGCTTTCTTT.

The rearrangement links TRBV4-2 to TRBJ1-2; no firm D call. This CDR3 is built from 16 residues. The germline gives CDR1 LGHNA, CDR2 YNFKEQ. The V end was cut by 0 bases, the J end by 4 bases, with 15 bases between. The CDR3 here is CASSQENLMGGYGYTF. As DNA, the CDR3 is TGTGCCAGCAGCCAAGAGAATCTGATGGGAGGCTATGGCTACACCTTC.

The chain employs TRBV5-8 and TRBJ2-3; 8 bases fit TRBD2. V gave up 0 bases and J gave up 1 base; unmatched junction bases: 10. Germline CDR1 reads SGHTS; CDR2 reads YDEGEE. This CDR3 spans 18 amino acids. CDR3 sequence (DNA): TGTGCCAGCAGCTTGGGGAGGGCGGGGGGCCCTCGCACAGATACGCAGTATTTT. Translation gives CASSLGRAGGPRTDTQYF.

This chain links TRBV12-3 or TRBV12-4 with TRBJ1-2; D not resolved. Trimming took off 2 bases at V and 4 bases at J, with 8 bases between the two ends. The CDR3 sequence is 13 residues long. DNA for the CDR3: TGTGCCAGCAGTTTACAGGCCGGCTATGGCTACACCTTC. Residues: CASSLQAGYGYTF.